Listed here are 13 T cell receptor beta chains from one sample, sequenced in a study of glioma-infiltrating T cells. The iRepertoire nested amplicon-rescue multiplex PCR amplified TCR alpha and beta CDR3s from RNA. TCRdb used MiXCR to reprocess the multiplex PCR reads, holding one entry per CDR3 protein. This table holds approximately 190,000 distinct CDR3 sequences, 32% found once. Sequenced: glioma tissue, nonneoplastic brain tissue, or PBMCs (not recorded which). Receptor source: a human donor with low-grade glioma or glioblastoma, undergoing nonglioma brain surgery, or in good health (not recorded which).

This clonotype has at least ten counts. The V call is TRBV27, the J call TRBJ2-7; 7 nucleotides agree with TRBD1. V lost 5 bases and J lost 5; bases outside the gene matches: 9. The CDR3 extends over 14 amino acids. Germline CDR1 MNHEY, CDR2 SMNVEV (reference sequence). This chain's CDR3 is CASSSRGNPHEQYF. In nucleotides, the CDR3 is TGTGCCAGCAGTAGCAGGGGGAACCCACACGAGCAGTACTTC.

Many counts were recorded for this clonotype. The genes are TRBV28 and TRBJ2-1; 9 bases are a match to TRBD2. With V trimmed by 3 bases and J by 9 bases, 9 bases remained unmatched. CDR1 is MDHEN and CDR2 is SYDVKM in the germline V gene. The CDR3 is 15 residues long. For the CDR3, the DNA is TGTGCCAGCAGTTTTAGCGGGAGCAGGAGTGTTGAGCAGTTCTTC. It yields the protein CASSFSGSRSVEQFF.

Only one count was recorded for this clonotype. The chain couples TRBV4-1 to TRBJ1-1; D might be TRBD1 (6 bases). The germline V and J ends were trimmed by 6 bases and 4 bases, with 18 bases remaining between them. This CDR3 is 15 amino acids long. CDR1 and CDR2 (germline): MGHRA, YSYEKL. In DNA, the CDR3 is TGCGCCAGCAGACAACGAAGGGGGGACGGCACTGAAGCTTTCTTT. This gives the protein CASRQRRGDGTEAFF.

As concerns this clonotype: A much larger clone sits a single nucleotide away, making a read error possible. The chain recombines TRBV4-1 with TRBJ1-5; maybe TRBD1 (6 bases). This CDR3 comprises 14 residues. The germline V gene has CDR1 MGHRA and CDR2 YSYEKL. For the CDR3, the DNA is TGCACCAGCAGCCAGAGGGACACCGATCAGCCCCAGCATTTT. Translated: CTSSQRDTDQPQHF.

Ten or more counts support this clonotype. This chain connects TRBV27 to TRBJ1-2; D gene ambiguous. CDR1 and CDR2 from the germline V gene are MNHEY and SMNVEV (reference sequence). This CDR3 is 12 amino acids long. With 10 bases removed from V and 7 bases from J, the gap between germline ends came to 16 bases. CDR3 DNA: TGTGCCACCCGTATATGGGGATTTGGCTACACCTTC. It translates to CATRIWGFGYTF.

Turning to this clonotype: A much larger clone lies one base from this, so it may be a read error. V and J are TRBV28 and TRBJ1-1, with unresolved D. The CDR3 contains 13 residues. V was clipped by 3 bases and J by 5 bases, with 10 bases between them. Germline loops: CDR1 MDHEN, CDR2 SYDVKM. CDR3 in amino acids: CASSLTHPTEAFF. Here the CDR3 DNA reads TGTGCCAGCAGTTTGACACACCCAACTGAAGCTTTCTTT.

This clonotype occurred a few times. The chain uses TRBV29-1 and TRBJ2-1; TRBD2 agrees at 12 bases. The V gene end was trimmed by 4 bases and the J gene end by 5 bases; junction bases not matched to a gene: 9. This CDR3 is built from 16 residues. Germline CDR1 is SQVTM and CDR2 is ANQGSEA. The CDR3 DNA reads TGCAGCGTTGGTCGGCTAGCGGGAGGGCAGGACAATGAGCAGTTCTTC. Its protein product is CSVGRLAGGQDNEQFF.

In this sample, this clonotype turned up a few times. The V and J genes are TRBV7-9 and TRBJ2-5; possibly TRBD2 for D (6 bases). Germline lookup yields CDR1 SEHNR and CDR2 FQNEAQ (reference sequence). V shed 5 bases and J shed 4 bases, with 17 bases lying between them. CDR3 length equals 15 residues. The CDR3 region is CASSPQTSFIETQYF. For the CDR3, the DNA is TGTGCCAGCAGCCCCCAGACTAGTTTTATAGAGACCCAGTACTTC.

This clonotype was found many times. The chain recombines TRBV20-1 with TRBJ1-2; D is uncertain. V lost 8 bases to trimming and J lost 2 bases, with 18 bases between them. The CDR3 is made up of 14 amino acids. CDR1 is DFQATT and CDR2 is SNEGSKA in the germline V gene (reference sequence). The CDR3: CSSAAALTNYGYTF. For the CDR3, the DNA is TGCAGTTCAGCGGCAGCCCTAACCAACTATGGCTACACCTTC.

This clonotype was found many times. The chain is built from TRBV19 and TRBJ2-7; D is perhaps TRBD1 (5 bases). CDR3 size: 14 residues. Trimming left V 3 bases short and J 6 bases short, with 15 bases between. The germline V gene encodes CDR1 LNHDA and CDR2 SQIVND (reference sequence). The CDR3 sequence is CASSIHPRAVEQYF. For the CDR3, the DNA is TGTGCCAGTAGTATCCACCCCAGGGCGGTCGAGCAGTACTTC.

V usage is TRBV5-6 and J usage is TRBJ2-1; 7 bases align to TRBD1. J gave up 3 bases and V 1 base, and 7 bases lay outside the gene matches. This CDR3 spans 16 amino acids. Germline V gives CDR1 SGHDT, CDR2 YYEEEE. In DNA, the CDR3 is TGTGCCAGCAGCTTGCGCGACAGGGTCCTCTACAATGAGCAGTTCTTC. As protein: CASSLRDRVLYNEQFF.

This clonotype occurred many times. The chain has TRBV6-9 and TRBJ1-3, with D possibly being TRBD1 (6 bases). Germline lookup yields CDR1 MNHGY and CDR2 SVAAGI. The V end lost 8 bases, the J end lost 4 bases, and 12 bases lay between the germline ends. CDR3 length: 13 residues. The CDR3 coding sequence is TGTGCCAGCGAGGGGGGGCCCGGAAACACCATATATTTT. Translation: CASEGGPGNTIYF.

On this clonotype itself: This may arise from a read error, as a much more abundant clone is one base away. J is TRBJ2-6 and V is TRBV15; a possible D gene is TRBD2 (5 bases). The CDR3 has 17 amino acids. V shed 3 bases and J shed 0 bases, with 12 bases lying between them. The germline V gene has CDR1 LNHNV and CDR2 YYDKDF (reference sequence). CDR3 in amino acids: CATSRSGGRSGANVLTF. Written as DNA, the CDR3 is TGTGCCACCAGCAGGTCCGGAGGTCGCTCTGGGGCCAACGTCCTGACTTTC.